The text below deals with one TCR beta chain. Its target is unknown. These data belong to a study of monozygotic twins with inflammatory bowel disease. Findings and caveats of the study: Especially with disease activity, IBD patients had fewer clonotypes in common with others than healthy twins did. For IBD, no single strong associated signal or clonotype was supported. None of the different T cell subtypes could be distinguished from one another. Repertoire similarity did not differ between concordant and discordant twins, possibly owing to limited power.

After re-calling the 5' RACE reads, TCRdb lists one entry per CDR3 protein, DNA absent. There are some 210,000 distinct CDR3 sequences in the sample, with roughly 1.5% held by the top ten. CDR1 LGHDT and CDR2 YNNKEL come from the germline V gene (reference sequence). CDR3 length equals 14 residues. This receptor was identified in a human donor with ulcerative colitis or Crohn's disease, or a healthy co-twin of an affected twin (not recorded which). The sample taken for sequencing was blood. The rearrangement links TRBV3-1 to TRBJ1-5; absent DNA, TCRdb's TRBD1 call cannot be checked. Here the CDR3 reads CASSQDWGDQPQHF. Variable domain in full (rest from reference TRBV3-1 and TRBJ1-5): DTAVSQTPKYLVTQMGNDKSIKCEQNLGHDTMYWYKQDSKKFLKIMFSYNNKELIINETVPNRFSPKSPDKAHLNLHINSLELGDSAVYFCASSQDWGDQPQHFGDGTRLSIL.